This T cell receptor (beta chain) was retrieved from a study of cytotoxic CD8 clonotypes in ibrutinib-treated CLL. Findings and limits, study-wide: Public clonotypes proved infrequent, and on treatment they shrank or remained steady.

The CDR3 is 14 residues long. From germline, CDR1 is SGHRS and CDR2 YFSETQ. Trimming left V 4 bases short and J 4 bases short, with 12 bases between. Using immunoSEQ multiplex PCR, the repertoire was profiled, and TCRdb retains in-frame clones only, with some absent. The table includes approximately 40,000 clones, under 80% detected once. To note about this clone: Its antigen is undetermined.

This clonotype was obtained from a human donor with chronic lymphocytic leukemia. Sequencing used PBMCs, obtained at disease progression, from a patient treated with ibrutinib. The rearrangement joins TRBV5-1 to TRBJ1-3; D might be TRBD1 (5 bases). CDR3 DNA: TGCGCCAGCAGCACTGGGGGAGCCGGAAACACCATATATTTT. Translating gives CASSTGGAGNTIYF.